Listed below are T cell receptor beta chains from one sample, sequenced in a study of Ad26.COV2.S vaccination and SARS-CoV-2 variants. Only in-frame clones appear in the TCRdb table, and some are missing; sequencing was by immunoSEQ multiplex PCR. Of 430,000 or so clones detected, roughly nine tenths appear once; the ten largest clones hold approximately 2.5%. The material sequenced was peripheral blood, taken in a trial of Ad26.COV2.S vaccine versus placebo. These receptors all stem from a person between 18 and 59 years old who received the Ad26.COV2.S COVID-19 vaccine or a placebo. The CDR3 runs from the conserved cysteine through the conserved F or W. Fields, in order: V gene, D gene, J gene, clone size, CDR3 DNA, CDR3 protein. The D gene is left open where the match is weak. Size is stated for part of the rows, as once, few or many counts, or as a class when the clone is expanded.

>TRBV3-1/TRBV3-2|.|TRBJ1-4|.
TGTGCCAGCAGCCCTAGCGGGGTGAGAGAAAAACTGTTTTTT
CASSPSGVREKLFF
>TRBV5-5|TRBD1|TRBJ2-1|.
TGTGCCAGCAGCCGGGACAGGGTGAATGAGCAGTTCTTC
CASSRDRVNEQFF
>TRBV10-3|TRBD2|TRBJ2-1|.
TGTGCCATCAGTGACGTAGCGGGAGGAAAGGGGAATGAGCAGTTCTTC
CAISDVAGGKGNEQFF
>TRBV9|.|TRBJ2-1|.
TGTGCCAGCAGCCCTCCCGGCGGGACCAACTACAATGAGCAGTTCTTC
CASSPPGGTNYNEQFF
>TRBV7-2|TRBD2|TRBJ2-3|.
TGTGCCAGCAGCCCATTAGGCGGGGGGGCCAGCACAGATACGCAGTATTTT
CASSPLGGGASTDTQYF
>TRBV6-4|.|TRBJ1-6|.
TGTGCCAGCAGTGACTCGGCCGTTGGGTTTAGACCCCTCCACTTT
CASSDSAVGFRPLHF
>TRBV10-3|TRBD1|TRBJ2-2|.
TGTGCCATCCCGGGACAGGGTTCTTTATCGAACACCGGGGAGCTGTTTTTT
CAIPGQGSLSNTGELFF
>TRBV5-6|TRBD2|TRBJ2-1|.
TGTGCCAGCAGCTCGATACTGGAGCGGGGGGATTACAATGAGCAGTTCTTC
CASSSILERGDYNEQFF
>TRBV6-5|.|TRBJ1-2|few
TGTGCCAGCAGTTACTCGATATCCCCTAACTATGGCTACACCTTC
CASSYSISPNYGYTF
>TRBV5-5|.|TRBJ2-7|.
TGTGCCAGCAGCTTAAGGGTTTACGAGCAGTACTTC
CASSLRVYEQYF
>TRBV30|TRBD1|TRBJ1-6|.
TGTGCCTGGAAGACAGGGACCTATAATTCACCCCTCCACTTT
CAWKTGTYNSPLHF
>TRBV5-5|.|TRBJ1-1|.
TGTGCCAGCAGCTTGGTACAGGCCCTGAACACTGAAGCTTTCTTT
CASSLVQALNTEAFF
>TRBV4-3|.|TRBJ1-1|.
TGCGCCAGCAGCCGAGGCAGGGGCCAGGGTATGAACACTGAAGCTTTCTTT
CASSRGRGQGMNTEAFF
>TRBV28|.|TRBJ2-4|.
TGTGCCAGCAGTTTTCAGGGGTACATTCAGTACTTC
CASSFQGYIQYF
>TRBV14|TRBD1|TRBJ2-5|.
TGTGCCAGCAGCGCCCGTGGGACAGGACGTCTCCAAGAGACCCAGTACTTC
CASSARGTGRLQETQYF
>TRBV7-9|.|TRBJ2-7|once
TGTGCCAGCAGCTTAGTGTCAGGGTCTCGGGCCGAGCAGTACTTC
CASSLVSGSRAEQYF
>TRBV9|.|TRBJ2-2|.
TGTGCCAGCAGCGTAGCGGTTGCGGGACCCGGGGAGCTGTTTTTT
CASSVAVAGPGELFF
>TRBV5-1|.|TRBJ2-3|.
TGCGCCAGCAGCCCAGTGACTAGACTCGGCGATACGCAGTATTTT
CASSPVTRLGDTQYF
>TRBV5-1|.|TRBJ1-4|.
TGCGCCAGCAGCTTGATTGGGATTGATGAAAAACTGTTTTTT
CASSLIGIDEKLFF
>TRBV24-1|.|TRBJ2-3|.
TGTGCCACCAGTGACCCAGGCGGGGTCACAGATACGCAGTATTTT
CATSDPGGVTDTQYF
>TRBV24-1|.|TRBJ1-2|.
TGTGCCACCAGTGATTTCAGGGTCGGCTATGGCTACACCTTC
CATSDFRVGYGYTF
>TRBV5-1|.|TRBJ1-6|.
TGCGCCAGCAGCTTGGATGGGGGCTTAGGTTCACCCCTCCACTTT
CASSLDGGLGSPLHF
>TRBV28|.|TRBJ2-7|.
TGTGCCAGCAGTTTTGGTCCTTACGAGCAGTACTTC
CASSFGPYEQYF
>TRBV11-3|.|TRBJ1-1|few
TGTGCCAGCAGCTTACCGGGGAAAACTGAAGCTTTCTTT
CASSLPGKTEAFF
>TRBV7-9|.|TRBJ2-1|.
TGTGCCAGCAGCTCGCGCCCGGTTGAGCGGGCCCCCTACAATGAGCAGTTCTTC
CASSSRPVERAPYNEQFF
>TRBV5-4|.|TRBJ2-5|.
TGTGCCAGCAGCTCGCCGGGACGGACGGAGACCCAGTACTTC
CASSSPGRTETQYF
>TRBV7-3|.|TRBJ2-6|.
TGTGCCAGCAGCTCGGTCCCGGTCGGGACTGGGGCCAACGTCCTGACTTTC
CASSSVPVGTGANVLTF
>TRBV4-1|TRBD2|TRBJ2-1|.
TGCGCCAGCAGCCACCCCGGGACTAGCCTCTCCAATGAGCAGTTCTTC
CASSHPGTSLSNEQFF
>TRBV5-5|.|TRBJ2-3|.
TGTGCCAGCAGCGACGGGACACTCGGTATGAGGTGGACAGATACGCAGTATTTT
CASSDGTLGMRWTDTQYF
>TRBV18|TRBD1|TRBJ2-1|.
TGTGCCAGCTCACCACTTACAGGGGAGTACAATGAGCAGTTCTTC
CASSPLTGEYNEQFF
>TRBV5-5|TRBD1|TRBJ1-5|few
TGTGCCAGCACCCCAGGGGGCGCGAGCAATCAGCCCCAGCATTTT
CASTPGGASNQPQHF
>TRBV18|.|TRBJ1-4|.
TGTGCCAGCTCACCTTCTCAGGATATATTTGAAAAACTGTTTTTT
CASSPSQDIFEKLFF
>TRBV10-3|.|TRBJ1-5|.
TGTGCCATCAGTGACTCCTGGCAGCCCCAGCATTTT
CAISDSWQPQHF
>TRBV12-3/TRBV12-4|.|TRBJ1-5|.
TGTGCCAGCAGTTTGGACATTTTAGCGCCCCAGCATTTT
CASSLDILAPQHF
>TRBV6-5|.|TRBJ1-1|once
TGTGCCAGCAGTTACACAGTCATAAACACTGAAGCTTTCTTT
CASSYTVINTEAFF
>TRBV9|.|TRBJ1-1|.
TGTGCCAGCAGCGTACGAAGTAGGGCCACTGAAGCTTTCTTT
CASSVRSRATEAFF
>TRBV9|.|TRBJ2-3|.
TGTGCCAGCCAGCGGGCTGTAACAGATACGCAGTATTTT
CASQRAVTDTQYF
>TRBV9|.|TRBJ2-1|few
TGTGCCAGCAGCGTATTGGCTGCTACCTCATACAATGAGCAGTTCTTC
CASSVLAATSYNEQFF
>TRBV10-3|.|TRBJ2-1|.
TGTGCCATCAGTGAGTCGAATGGCGGGGATAGCAATGAGCAGTTCTTC
CAISESNGGDSNEQFF
>TRBV2|TRBD1|TRBJ1-1|.
TGTGCCAGCGGGACAGGTTTGAACACTGAAGCTTTCTTT
CASGTGLNTEAFF
>TRBV18|.|TRBJ1-2|.
TGTGCCAGCTCAGGTGGACGGTCCTATGGCTACACCTTC
CASSGGRSYGYTF
>TRBV5-5|TRBD1|TRBJ2-4|few
TGTGCCAGCAGCTTGGGGGTTACAGGGGGAGCCAAAAACATTCAGTACTTC
CASSLGVTGGAKNIQYF
>TRBV6-2/TRBV6-3|TRBD2|TRBJ2-1|once
TGTGCCAGCACCCCGGGGGGACCGACCCTAGTTATTGAGCAGTTCTTC
CASTPGGPTLVIEQFF
>TRBV6-5|.|TRBJ2-2|.
TGTGCCAGCAGGGAGAGCAGGGCGGTCGGGGAGCTGTTTTTT
CASRESRAVGELFF
>TRBV11-2|.|TRBJ2-7|few
TGTGCCAGCAGCTTAGATCAGGGCAGGGGCGAGCAGTACTTC
CASSLDQGRGEQYF
>TRBV2|.|TRBJ2-7|.
TGTGCCAGCAGTGCGGGGGAACGGCAGTACTTC
CASSAGERQYF
>TRBV7-9|.|TRBJ2-5|.
TGTGCCAGCAGCTCGACATCCGGGATCCAAGAGACCCAGTACTTC
CASSSTSGIQETQYF
>TRBV5-1|.|TRBJ1-4|.
TGCGCCAGCAGCCTCGGGACGGGGGAGGAAAAACTGTTTTTT
CASSLGTGEEKLFF
>TRBV2|.|TRBJ1-2|.
TGTGCCAGCAGTGAACGGGCAGCCAATGGCTACACCTTC
CASSERAANGYTF
>TRBV6-1|.|TRBJ2-7|once
TGTGCCAGCAGTGAAATTGGACGCCCCCCCTACGAGCAGTACTTC
CASSEIGRPPYEQYF
>TRBV27|TRBD1|TRBJ2-7|.
TGTGCCAGCACCCTCGGACAGGGAGGCGAGCAGTACTTC
CASTLGQGGEQYF
>TRBV25-1|TRBD2|TRBJ2-1|.
TGTGCCAGCAGTGCCCTTGGGACTAGCGGCCACAATGAGCAGTTCTTC
CASSALGTSGHNEQFF
>TRBV11-2|.|TRBJ1-1|.
TGTGCCAGCAGCTTTTTGGGGGCCACTGAAGCTTTCTTT
CASSFLGATEAFF
>TRBV6-5|.|TRBJ1-2|.
TGTGCCAGCAGTTACTCCCTGGGCCACTATGGCTACACCTTC
CASSYSLGHYGYTF
>TRBV29-1|.|TRBJ1-1|.
TGCAGCGTTGATCGGGTTCTGAACACTGAAGCTTTCTTT
CSVDRVLNTEAFF
>TRBV4-1|.|TRBJ2-3|.
TGCGCCAGCAGCCAAGTTCATGAAGATACGCAGTATTTT
CASSQVHEDTQYF
>TRBV28|.|TRBJ2-7|.
TGTGCCACCCTAAAGACAGGATCTGCCTACGAGCAGTACTTC
CATLKTGSAYEQYF
>TRBV28|.|TRBJ1-2|few
TGTGCCAGCAGTACACCCGAACAGGCCTACTATGGCTACACCTTC
CASSTPEQAYYGYTF
>TRBV7-8|.|TRBJ2-1|.
TGTGCCAGCAGCTCCATGTCGGGGACGTACAATGAGCAGTTCTTC
CASSSMSGTYNEQFF